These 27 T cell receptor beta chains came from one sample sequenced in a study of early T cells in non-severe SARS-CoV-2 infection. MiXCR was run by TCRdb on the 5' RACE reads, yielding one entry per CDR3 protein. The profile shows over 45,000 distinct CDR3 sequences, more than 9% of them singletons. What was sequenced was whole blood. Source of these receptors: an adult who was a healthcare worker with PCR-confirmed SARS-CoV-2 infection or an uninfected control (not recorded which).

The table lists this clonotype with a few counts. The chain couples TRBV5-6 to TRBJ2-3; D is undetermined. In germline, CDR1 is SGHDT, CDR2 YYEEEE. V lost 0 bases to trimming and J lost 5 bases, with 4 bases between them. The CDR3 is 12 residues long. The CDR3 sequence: CASSLGLDTQYF. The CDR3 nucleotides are TGTGCCAGCAGCTTGGGGCTAGATACGCAGTATTTT. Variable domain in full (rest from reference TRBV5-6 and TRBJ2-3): DAGVTQSPTHLIKTRGQQVTLRCSPKSGHDTVSWYQQALGQGPQFIFQYYEEEERQRGNFPDRFSGHQFPNYSSELNVNALLLGDSALYLCASSLGLDTQYFGPGTRLTVL.

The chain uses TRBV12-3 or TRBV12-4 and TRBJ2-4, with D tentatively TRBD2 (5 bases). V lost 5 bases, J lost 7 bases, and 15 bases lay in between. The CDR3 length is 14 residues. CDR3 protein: CASSHSARANIQYF. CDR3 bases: TGTGCCAGCAGTCATAGCGCGAGAGCGAACATTCAGTACTTC.

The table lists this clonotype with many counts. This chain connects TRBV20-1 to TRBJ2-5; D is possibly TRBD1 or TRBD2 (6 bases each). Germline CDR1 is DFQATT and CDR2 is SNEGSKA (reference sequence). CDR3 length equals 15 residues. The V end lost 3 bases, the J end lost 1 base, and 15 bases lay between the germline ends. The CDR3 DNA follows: TGCAGTGCTAGGAACCCACAGGGAGGCCAAGAGACCCAGTACTTC. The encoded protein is CSARNPQGGQETQYF.

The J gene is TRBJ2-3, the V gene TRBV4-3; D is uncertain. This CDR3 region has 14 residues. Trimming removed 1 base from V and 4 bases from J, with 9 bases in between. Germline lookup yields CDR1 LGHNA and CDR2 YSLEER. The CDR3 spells CASSQAMKSDTQYF. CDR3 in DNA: TGCGCCAGCAGCCAAGCCATGAAATCAGATACGCAGTATTTT.

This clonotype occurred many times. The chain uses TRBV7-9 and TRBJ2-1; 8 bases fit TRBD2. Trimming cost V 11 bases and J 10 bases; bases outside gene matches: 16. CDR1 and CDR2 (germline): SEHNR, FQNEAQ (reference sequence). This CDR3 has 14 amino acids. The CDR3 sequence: CASSRREEKWEQFF. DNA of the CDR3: TGTGCCTCTTCTCGGCGGGAGGAGAAGTGGGAGCAGTTCTTC. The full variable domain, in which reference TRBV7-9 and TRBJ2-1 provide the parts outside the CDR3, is DTGVSQNPRHKITKRGQNVTFRCDPISEHNRLYWYRQTLGQGPEFLTYFQNEAQLEKSRLLSDRFSAERPKGSFSTLEIQRTEQGDSAMYLCASSRREEKWEQFFGPGTRLTVL.

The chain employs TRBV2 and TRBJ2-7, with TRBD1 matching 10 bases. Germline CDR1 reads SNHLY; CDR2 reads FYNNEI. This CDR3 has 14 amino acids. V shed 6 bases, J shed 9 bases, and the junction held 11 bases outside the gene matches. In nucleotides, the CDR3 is TGTGCCAGCAGGACTCCCGGACAGGGGGTGAGGCAGTACTTC. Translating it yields CASRTPGQGVRQYF.

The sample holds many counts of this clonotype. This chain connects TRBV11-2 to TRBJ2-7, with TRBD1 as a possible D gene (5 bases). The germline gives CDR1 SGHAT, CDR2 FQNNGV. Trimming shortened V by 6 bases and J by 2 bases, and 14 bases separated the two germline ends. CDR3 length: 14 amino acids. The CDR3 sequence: CASRDSGYPYEQYF. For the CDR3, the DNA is TGTGCCAGCAGAGACTCAGGGTACCCCTACGAGCAGTACTTC.

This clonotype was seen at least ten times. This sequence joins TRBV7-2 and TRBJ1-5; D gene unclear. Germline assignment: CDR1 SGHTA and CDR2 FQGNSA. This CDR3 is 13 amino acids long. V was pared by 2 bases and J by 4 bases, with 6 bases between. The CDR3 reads CASSLFQNQPQHF. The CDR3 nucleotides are TGTGCCAGCAGCTTATTCCAAAATCAGCCCCAGCATTTT. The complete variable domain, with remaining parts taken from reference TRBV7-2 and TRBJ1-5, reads GAGVSQSPSNKVTEKGKDVELRCDPISGHTALYWYRQSLGQGLEFLIYFQGNSAPDKSGLPSDRFSAERTGGSVSTLTIQRTQQEDSAVYLCASSLFQNQPQHFGDGTRLSIL.

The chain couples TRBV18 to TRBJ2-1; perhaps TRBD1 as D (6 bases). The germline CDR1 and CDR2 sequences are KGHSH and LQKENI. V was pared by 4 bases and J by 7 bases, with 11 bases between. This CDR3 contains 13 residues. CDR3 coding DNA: TGTGCCAGCTCACTATCTAGGGGGAATGAGCAGTTCTTC. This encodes CASSLSRGNEQFF.

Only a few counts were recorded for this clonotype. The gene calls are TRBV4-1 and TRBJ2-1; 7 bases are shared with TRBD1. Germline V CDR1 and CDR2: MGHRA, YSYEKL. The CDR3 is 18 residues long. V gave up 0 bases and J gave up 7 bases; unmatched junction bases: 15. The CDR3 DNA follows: TGCGCCAGCAGCCAAGAATATCTCGGGACAGCAATGTGGAATGAGCAGTTCTTC. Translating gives CASSQEYLGTAMWNEQFF.

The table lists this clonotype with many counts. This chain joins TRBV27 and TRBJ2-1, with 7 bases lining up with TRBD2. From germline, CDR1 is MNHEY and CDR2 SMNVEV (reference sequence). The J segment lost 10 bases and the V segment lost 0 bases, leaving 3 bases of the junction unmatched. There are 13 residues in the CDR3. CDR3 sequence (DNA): TGTGCCAGCAGTTTATCCTATAGCGGGGAGCAGTTCTTC. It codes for CASSLSYSGEQFF.

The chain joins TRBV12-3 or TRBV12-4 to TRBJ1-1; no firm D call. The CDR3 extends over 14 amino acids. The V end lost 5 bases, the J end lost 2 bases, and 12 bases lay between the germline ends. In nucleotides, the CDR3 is TGTGCCAGCAGTCTCTCCCGCAGTAACACTGAAGCTTTCTTT. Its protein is CASSLSRSNTEAFF.

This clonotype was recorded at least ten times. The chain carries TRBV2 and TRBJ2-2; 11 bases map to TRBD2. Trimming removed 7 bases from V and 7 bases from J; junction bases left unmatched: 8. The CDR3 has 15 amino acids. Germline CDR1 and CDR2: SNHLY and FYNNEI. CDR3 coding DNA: TGTGCCAGCACAGCACTAGCGGGAGTTGGCGGGGAGCTGTTTTTT. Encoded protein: CASTALAGVGGELFF.

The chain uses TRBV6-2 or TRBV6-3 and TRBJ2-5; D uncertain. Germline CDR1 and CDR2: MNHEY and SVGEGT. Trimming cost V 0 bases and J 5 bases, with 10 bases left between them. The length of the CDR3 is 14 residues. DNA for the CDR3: TGTGCCAGCAGTTACTCGATTGGACGGGAGACCCAGTACTTC. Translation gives CASSYSIGRETQYF.

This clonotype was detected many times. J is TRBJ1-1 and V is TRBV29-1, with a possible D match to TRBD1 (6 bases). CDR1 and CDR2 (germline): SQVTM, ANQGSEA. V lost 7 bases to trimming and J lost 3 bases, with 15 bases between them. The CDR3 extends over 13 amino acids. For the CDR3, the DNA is TGCAGCGCGATGTCCGGACAGCACACTGAAGCTTTCTTT. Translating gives CSAMSGQHTEAFF. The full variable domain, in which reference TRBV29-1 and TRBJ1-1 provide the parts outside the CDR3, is SAVISQKPSRDICQRGTSLTIQCQVDSQVTMMFWYRQQPGQSLTLIATANQGSEATYESGFVIDKFPISRPNLTFSTLTVSNMSPEDSSIYLCSAMSGQHTEAFFGQGTRLTVV.

Written as DNA, the CDR3 is TGTGCCAGCAGCCCGGAGGAGGGGGCTAGCGGGAGTGTAGAGACCCAGTACTTC. Translated: CASSPEEGASGSVETQYF. The chain links TRBV11-2 to TRBJ2-5; the match to TRBD2 covers 10 bases. The ends lost 5 bases at V and 4 bases at J; junction bases unmatched: 16. The CDR3 sequence is 18 residues long. Germline V gene sequence: CDR1 SGHAT, CDR2 FQNNGV.

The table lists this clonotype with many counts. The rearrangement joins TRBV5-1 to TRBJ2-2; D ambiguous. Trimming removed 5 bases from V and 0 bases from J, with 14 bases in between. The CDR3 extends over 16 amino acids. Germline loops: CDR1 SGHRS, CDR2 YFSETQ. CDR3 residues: CASRGSRPSNTGELFF. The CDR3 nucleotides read TGCGCCAGCAGGGGCTCCCGTCCCTCGAACACCGGGGAGCTGTTTTTT.

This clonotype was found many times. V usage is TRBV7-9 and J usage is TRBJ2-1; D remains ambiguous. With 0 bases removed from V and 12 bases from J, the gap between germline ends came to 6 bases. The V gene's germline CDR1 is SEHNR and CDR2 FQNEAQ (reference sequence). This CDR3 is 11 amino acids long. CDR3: CASSLALVQFF. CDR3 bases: TGTGCCAGCAGCTTAGCACTCGTGCAGTTCTTC.

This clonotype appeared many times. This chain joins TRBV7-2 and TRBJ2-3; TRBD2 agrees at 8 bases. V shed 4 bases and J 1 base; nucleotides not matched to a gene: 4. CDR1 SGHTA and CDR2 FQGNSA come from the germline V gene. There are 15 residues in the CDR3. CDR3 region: CASSYAGGGTDTQYF. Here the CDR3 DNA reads TGTGCCAGCAGCTATGCGGGAGGCGGCACAGATACGCAGTATTTT.

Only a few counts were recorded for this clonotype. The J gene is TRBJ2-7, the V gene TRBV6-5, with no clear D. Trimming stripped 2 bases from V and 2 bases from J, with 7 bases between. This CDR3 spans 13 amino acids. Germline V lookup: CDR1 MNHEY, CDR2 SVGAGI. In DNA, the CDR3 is TGTGCCAGCAGTTACCCCGGAACCTACGAGCAGTACTTC. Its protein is CASSYPGTYEQYF.

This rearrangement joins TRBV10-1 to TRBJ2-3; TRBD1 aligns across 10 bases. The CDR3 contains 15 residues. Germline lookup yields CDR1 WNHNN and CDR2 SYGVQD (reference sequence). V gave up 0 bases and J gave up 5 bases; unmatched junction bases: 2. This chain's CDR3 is CASSESGQGLDTQYF. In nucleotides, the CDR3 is TGCGCCAGCAGTGAGTCGGGACAGGGGTTAGATACGCAGTATTTT.

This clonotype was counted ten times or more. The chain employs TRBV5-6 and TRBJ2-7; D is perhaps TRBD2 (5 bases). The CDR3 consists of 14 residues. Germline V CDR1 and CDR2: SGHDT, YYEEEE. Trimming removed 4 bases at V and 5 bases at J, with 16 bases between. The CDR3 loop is CASSRILEYHEQYF. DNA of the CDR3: TGTGCCAGCAGCAGAATACTAGAGTACCACGAGCAGTACTTC.

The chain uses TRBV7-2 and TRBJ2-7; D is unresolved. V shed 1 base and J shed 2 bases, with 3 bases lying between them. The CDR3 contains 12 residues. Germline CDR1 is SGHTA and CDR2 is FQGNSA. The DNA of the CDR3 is TGTGCCAGCAGCTTAGTCGCCTACGAGCAGTACTTC. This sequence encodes CASSLVAYEQYF.

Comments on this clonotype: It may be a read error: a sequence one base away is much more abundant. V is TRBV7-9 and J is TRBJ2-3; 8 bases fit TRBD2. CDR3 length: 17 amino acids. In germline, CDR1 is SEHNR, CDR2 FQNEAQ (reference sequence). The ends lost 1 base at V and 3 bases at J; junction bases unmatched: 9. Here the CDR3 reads CASSLVRSGSLTDTQYF. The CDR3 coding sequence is TGTGCCAGCAGCTTAGTGCGAAGCGGGAGCCTGACAGATACGCAGTATTTT.

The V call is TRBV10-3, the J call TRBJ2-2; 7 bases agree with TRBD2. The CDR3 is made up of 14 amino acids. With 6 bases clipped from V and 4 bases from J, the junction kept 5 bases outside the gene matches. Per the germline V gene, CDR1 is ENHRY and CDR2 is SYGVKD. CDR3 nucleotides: TGTGCCATCAGCCCCTCGGGGGGCACCGGGGAGCTGTTTTTT. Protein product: CAISPSGGTGELFF.

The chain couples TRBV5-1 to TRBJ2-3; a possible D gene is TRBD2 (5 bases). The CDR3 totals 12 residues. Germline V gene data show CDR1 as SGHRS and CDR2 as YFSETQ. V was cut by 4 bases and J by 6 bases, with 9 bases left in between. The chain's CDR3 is CASSLLADTQYF. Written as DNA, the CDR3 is TGCGCCAGCAGCCTTCTAGCTGATACGCAGTATTTT.

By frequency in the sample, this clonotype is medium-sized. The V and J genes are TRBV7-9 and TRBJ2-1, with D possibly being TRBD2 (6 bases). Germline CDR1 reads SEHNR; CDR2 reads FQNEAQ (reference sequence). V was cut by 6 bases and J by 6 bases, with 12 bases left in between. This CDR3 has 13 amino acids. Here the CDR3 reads CASSPTSTNEQFF. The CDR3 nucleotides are TGTGCCAGCAGTCCAACTAGCACCAATGAGCAGTTCTTC.